The 19 T cell receptor beta chains given below trace back to one sample, sequenced in a study of blood T cell repertoires in COVID-19. Clones were read by immunoSEQ multiplex PCR, and TCRdb kept only the in-frame ones, dropping some. In the table there are some 260,000 clones, around 80% of which are singletons. The sequencing sample was made of PBMCs or T cells enriched from blood (not recorded which). These TCRs come from a man under 40 with acute COVID-19.

The chain joins TRBV9 to TRBJ2-1; no definite D call. Germline CDR1 SGDLS, CDR2 YYNGEE. The CDR3 is 16 amino acids. The V gene lost 0 bases and the J gene lost 5 bases, with 15 bases spanning the gap. DNA of the CDR3: TGTGCCAGCAGCGTAGGCGTACGCAAAACTGACAATGAGCAGTTCTTC. It codes for CASSVGVRKTDNEQFF.

The chain combines TRBV29-1 with TRBJ1-2; 7 nucleotides line up with TRBD1. The V and J ends lost 3 bases and 3 bases, in that order; junction bases with no gene match: 19. Germline loops: CDR1 SQVTM, CDR2 ANQGSEA. The CDR3 has 18 amino acids. The CDR3 sequence is CSVDDRDTSLGSDYGYTF. In nucleotides, the CDR3 is TGCAGCGTTGACGACAGGGACACCTCTCTCGGGTCTGACTATGGCTACACCTTC.

The chain recombines TRBV11-3 with TRBJ1-6; the D gene is possibly TRBD1 (6 bases). CDR3 length equals 15 residues. Germline CDR1 and CDR2: SGHNT and YENEEA. V was pared by 5 bases and J by 7 bases, with 15 bases between. The CDR3 region is CASSGGARGNSPLHF. CDR3 sequence (DNA): TGTGCCAGCAGCGGGGGGGCCCGGGGGAATTCACCCCTCCACTTT. Supplemented by reference TRBV11-3 and TRBJ1-6, the full variable domain reads EAGVVQSPRYKIIEKKQPVAFWCNPISGHNTLYWYLQNLGQGPELLIRYENEEAVDDSQLPKDRFSAERLKGVDSTLKIQPAELGDSAVYLCASSGGARGNSPLHFGNGTRLTVT.

This chain uses TRBV11-3 with TRBJ1-3; D call uncertain. The CDR3 consists of 18 residues. In germline, CDR1 is SGHNT, CDR2 YENEEA. V shed 0 bases and J shed 0 bases, with 15 bases lying between them. CDR3 sequence: CASSLDNPRQRSGNTIYF. CDR3 sequence (DNA): TGTGCCAGCAGCTTAGATAATCCGCGCCAGCGCTCTGGAAACACCATATATTTT.

The chain employs TRBV5-1 and TRBJ1-1; the D is unclear. Germline V gene lookup returns CDR1 SGHRS and CDR2 YFSETQ. This CDR3 spans 15 amino acids. V gave up 3 bases and J gave up 6 bases, with 18 bases separating them. This chain's CDR3 is CASSSPKGRASEAFF. DNA of the CDR3: TGCGCCAGCAGCTCACCAAAAGGGAGGGCATCTGAAGCTTTCTTT.

The V and J genes are TRBV7-6 and TRBJ1-1; D uncertain. Germline V gene data show CDR1 as SGHVS and CDR2 as FNYEAQ. Trimming left V 2 bases short and J 4 bases short, with 11 bases between. The CDR3 length is 14 residues. The CDR3 is CASSLRGGPTEAFF. The DNA of the CDR3 is TGTGCCAGCAGCTTACGGGGAGGGCCCACTGAAGCTTTCTTT.

This clone was found a few times. The rearrangement joins TRBV27 to TRBJ1-2; TRBD1 aligns across 9 bases. V lost 8 bases, J lost 1 base, and 8 bases stayed unmatched. Germline CDR1 is MNHEY and CDR2 is SMNVEV (reference sequence). CDR3 length: 15 amino acids. The CDR3 region is CASGARTGVNYGYTF. The DNA of the CDR3 is TGTGCCAGCGGCGCGCGGACAGGGGTTAACTATGGCTACACCTTC.

The rearrangement joins TRBV5-6 to TRBJ2-5; 15 nucleotides agree with TRBD2. The CDR3 covers 18 residues. The V and J ends lost 2 bases and 5 bases, in that order; junction bases with no gene match: 10. Germline V CDR1 and CDR2: SGHDT, YYEEEE. CDR3 in amino acids: CASSFRTSGGGRLETQYF. The CDR3 bases are TGTGCCAGCAGCTTCCGGACTAGCGGGGGGGGACGCCTGGAGACCCAGTACTTC. The complete variable domain, with remaining parts taken from reference TRBV5-6 and TRBJ2-5, reads DAGVTQSPTHLIKTRGQQVTLRCSPKSGHDTVSWYQQALGQGPQFIFQYYEEEERQRGNFPDRFSGHQFPNYSSELNVNALLLGDSALYLCASSFRTSGGGRLETQYFGPGTRLLVL.

Regarding this clone: A junction boundary mismatches the germline segment, possibly from a read error. This chain connects TRBV14 to TRBJ2-5; weak D call: TRBD2 (6 bases). CDR1 is SGHDN, CDR2 FVKESK, per germline. This CDR3 spans 13 amino acids. The CDR3 loop reads CASSQEIRRDPHF. As DNA, the CDR3 is TGTGCCAGCAGCCAAGAGATAAGGCGGGACCCCCACTTC.

This clone appeared a few times. The chain combines TRBV28 with TRBJ1-3, with a weak D call TRBD1 (6 bases). V lost 6 bases and J 0 bases, leaving 24 bases between the germline ends. Germline CDR1 reads MDHEN; CDR2 reads SYDVKM. This CDR3 contains 19 residues. CDR3 in DNA: TGTGCCAGCAGCCCACCTTTGGGCTGGGACATAAACTCTGGAAACACCATATATTTT. Protein: CASSPPLGWDINSGNTIYF.

V is TRBV10-3 and J is TRBJ2-5; D gene uncertain. Between the trimmed V and J ends, which lost 3 bases and 5 bases, there was a span of 4 bases. From germline, CDR1 is ENHRY and CDR2 SYGVKD. The length of the CDR3 is 11 residues. Here the CDR3 reads CAISDVETQYF. CDR3 sequence (DNA): TGTGCCATCAGTGACGTGGAGACCCAGTACTTC.

The chain carries TRBV14 and TRBJ2-3, with TRBD1 identical over 8 bases. The CDR3 is 16 residues long. From germline, CDR1 is SGHDN and CDR2 FVKESK. With 0 bases clipped from V and 4 bases from J, the junction kept 6 bases outside the gene matches. CDR3 in amino acids: CASSQDTGGLSDTQYF. CDR3 nucleotide sequence: TGTGCCAGCAGCCAAGATACAGGGGGTTTATCAGATACGCAGTATTTT. Combining the CDR3 with reference TRBV14 and TRBJ2-3 gives the whole variable domain EAGVTQFPSHSVIEKGQTVTLRCDPISGHDNLYWYRRVMGKEIKFLLHFVKESKQDESGMPNNRFLAERTGGTYSTLKVQPAELEDSGVYFCASSQDTGGLSDTQYFGPGTRLTVL.

This chain uses TRBV19 with TRBJ1-2; perhaps TRBD1 as D (5 bases). This CDR3 region has 14 residues. The V end was cut by 5 bases, the J end by 2 bases, with 12 bases between. The germline V gene encodes CDR1 LNHDA and CDR2 SQIVND (reference sequence). In DNA, the CDR3 is TGTGCCAGTAGTCAAGGGGCGAGGAACTATGGCTACACCTTC. Protein sequence: CASSQGARNYGYTF. Filled out from reference TRBV19 and TRBJ1-2, the complete variable domain reads DGGITQSPKYLFRKEGQNVTLSCEQNLNHDAMYWYRQDPGQGLRLIYYSQIVNDFQKGDIAEGYSVSREKKESFPLTVTSAQKNPTAFYLCASSQGARNYGYTFGSGTRLTVV.

This clone was recorded many times. This chain links TRBV5-1 with TRBJ2-5, with D possibly matching TRBD1 (5 bases). The V gene lost 0 bases and the J gene lost 4 bases, with 10 bases spanning the gap. CDR3 size: 14 residues. CDR1 and CDR2 (germline): SGHRS, YFSETQ. The CDR3 DNA follows: TGCGCCAGCAGCTTGGAAGGGGCTGGAGAGACCCAGTACTTC. This sequence encodes CASSLEGAGETQYF.

The chain is built from TRBV7-6 and TRBJ2-5, with a tentative D call TRBD2 (6 bases). V lost 1 base and J 2 bases, leaving 8 bases between the germline ends. Per the germline V gene, CDR1 is SGHVS and CDR2 is FNYEAQ. The CDR3 totals 14 residues. CDR3 DNA sequence: TGTGCCAGCAGCTTAGTCGGAGGGCAAGAGACCCAGTACTTC. It is translated as CASSLVGGQETQYF.

J is TRBJ1-2 and V is TRBV27, with D perhaps matching TRBD1 (5 bases). The V gene's germline CDR1 is MNHEY and CDR2 SMNVEV (reference sequence). The CDR3 consists of 13 residues. Trimming left V 10 bases short and J 7 bases short, with 19 bases between. CDR3 coding DNA: TGTGCCACCTTCGGGGGGGGTTTGGTTGGCTACACCTTC. Amino acid sequence: CATFGGGLVGYTF.

The V call is TRBV6-5, the J call TRBJ2-7; TRBD1 agrees at 10 bases. Trimming took 6 bases from V and 4 from J; bases not matched to a gene: 6. The CDR3 sequence is 14 residues long. Germline V lookup: CDR1 MNHEY, CDR2 SVGAGI. CDR3: CASRPGGQGYEQYV. The CDR3 coding sequence is TGTGCCAGCAGACCGGGGGGACAGGGGTACGAGCAGTACGTC.

The chain is built from TRBV5-1 and TRBJ2-2, with 7 bases fitting TRBD1. Trimming at V came to 2 bases and at J to 4 bases, leaving 5 bases not matched to a gene. Germline V gene data show CDR1 as SGHRS and CDR2 as YFSETQ. The CDR3 totals 15 residues. CDR3 nucleotide sequence: TGCGCCAGCAGCTTAACAGGGGAAGGCACCGGGGAGCTGTTTTTT. As protein: CASSLTGEGTGELFF.

CDR3 sequence: CASRPTSSNEQFF. The CDR3 region has the DNA TGTGCCAGCAGGCCGACTAGTAGTAATGAGCAGTTCTTC. V gene TRBV12-3 or TRBV12-4 combines with J gene TRBJ2-1; possible D gene TRBD2, 6 bases. There are 13 residues in the CDR3. V lost 6 bases and J 7 bases, leaving 13 bases between the germline ends.